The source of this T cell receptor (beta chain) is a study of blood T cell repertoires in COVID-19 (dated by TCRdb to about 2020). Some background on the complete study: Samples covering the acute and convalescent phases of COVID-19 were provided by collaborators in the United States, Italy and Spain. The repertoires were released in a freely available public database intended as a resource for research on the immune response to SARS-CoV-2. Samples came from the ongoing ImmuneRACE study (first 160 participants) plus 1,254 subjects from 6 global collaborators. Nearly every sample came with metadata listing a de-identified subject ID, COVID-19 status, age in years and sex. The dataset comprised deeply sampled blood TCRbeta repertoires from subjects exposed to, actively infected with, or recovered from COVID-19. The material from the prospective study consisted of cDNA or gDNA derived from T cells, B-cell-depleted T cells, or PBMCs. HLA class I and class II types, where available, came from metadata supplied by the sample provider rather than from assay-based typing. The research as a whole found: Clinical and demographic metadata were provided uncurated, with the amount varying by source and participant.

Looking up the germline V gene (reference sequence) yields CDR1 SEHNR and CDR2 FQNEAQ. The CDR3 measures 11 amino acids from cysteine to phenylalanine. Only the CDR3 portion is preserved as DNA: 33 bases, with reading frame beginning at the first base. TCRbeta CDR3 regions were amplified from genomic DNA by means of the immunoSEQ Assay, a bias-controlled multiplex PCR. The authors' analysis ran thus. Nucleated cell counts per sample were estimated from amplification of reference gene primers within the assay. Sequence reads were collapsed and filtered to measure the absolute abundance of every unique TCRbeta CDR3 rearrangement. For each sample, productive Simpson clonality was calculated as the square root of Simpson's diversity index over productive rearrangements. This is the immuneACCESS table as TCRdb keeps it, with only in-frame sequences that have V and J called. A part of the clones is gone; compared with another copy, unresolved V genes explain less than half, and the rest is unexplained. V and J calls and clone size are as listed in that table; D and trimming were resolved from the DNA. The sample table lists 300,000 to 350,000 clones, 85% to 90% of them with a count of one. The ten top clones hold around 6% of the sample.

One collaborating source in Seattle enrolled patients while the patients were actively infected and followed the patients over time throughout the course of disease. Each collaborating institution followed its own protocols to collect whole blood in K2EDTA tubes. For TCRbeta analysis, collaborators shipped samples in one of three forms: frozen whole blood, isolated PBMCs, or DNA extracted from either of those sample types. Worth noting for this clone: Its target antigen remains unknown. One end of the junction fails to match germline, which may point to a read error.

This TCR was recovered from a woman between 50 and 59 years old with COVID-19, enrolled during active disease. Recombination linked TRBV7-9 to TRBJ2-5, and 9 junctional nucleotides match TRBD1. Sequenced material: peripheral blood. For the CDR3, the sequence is CASSPGTGIDF. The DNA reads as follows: TGTGCCAGCAGCCCTGGGACAGGGATCGACTTC.